The 22 T cell receptor beta chains listed next were all sequenced from one sample in a study of T cells after yellow fever vaccination. TCRdb re-derived calls from the 5' RACE reads in MiXCR, one entry per CDR3 protein. The sample shows about 310,000 distinct CDR3 sequences, more than 3% of them seen only once. The sample was PBMCs, taken on the day of the yellow fever booster vaccination. The receptors were sampled from a man in his late teens or twenties who received the YFV17D yellow fever vaccine.

This clonotype was counted only a few times. The chain recombines TRBV5-5 with TRBJ1-6; D remains ambiguous. Germline V lookup: CDR1 SGHKS, CDR2 YYEKEE (reference sequence). Trimming took off 5 bases at V and 9 bases at J, with 9 bases between the two ends. This CDR3 is 12 amino acids long. CDR3 nucleotide sequence: TGTGCCAGCAGTATGGGGAGTTCACCCCTCCACTTT. Amino acid sequence: CASSMGSSPLHF.

In its sample, this clonotype was seen many times. The chain couples TRBV2 to TRBJ2-7, with TRBD1 matching 7 bases. This CDR3 contains 14 residues. The V gene's germline CDR1 is SNHLY and CDR2 FYNNEI. J was trimmed by 2 bases and V by 6 bases; bases with no gene match: 7. The CDR3 DNA sequence: TGTGCCAGCAGCCCCCGGGACAGCCCCTACGAGCAGTACTTC. Its protein product is CASSPRDSPYEQYF.

The sample holds many counts of this clonotype. V is TRBV5-1 and J is TRBJ2-5; 7 bases map to TRBD1. There are 13 residues in the CDR3. The junction had 8 bases not matched to a gene; V was cut back by 7 bases and J by 5 bases. Germline values: CDR1 SGHRS, CDR2 YFSETQ. The CDR3 DNA follows: TGCGCCAGCCAACCGACAGGGATGGAGACCCAGTACTTC. It is translated as CASQPTGMETQYF.

Only a few counts were recorded for this clonotype. V gene TRBV12-3 or TRBV12-4 combines with J gene TRBJ1-2; D gene unclear. The length of the CDR3 is 12 residues. The V end was cut by 5 bases, the J end by 4 bases, with 8 bases between. The CDR3 loop reads CASSADGYGYTF. CDR3 DNA sequence: TGTGCCAGCAGTGCGGACGGCTATGGCTACACCTTC.

This clonotype was detected ten times or more. V and J are TRBV5-5 and TRBJ2-7, with a weak D call TRBD1 (6 bases). In germline, CDR1 is SGHKS, CDR2 YYEKEE (reference sequence). The CDR3 has 17 amino acids. Trimming stripped 0 bases from V and 0 bases from J, with 16 bases between. The CDR3 here is CASSLGGQGKLSYEQYV. CDR3 bases: TGTGCCAGCAGCTTGGGTGGGCAGGGGAAACTCTCCTACGAGCAGTACGTC.

The chain has TRBV6-2 or TRBV6-3 and TRBJ1-2; D unresolved. CDR1 is MNHEY and CDR2 is SVGEGT in the germline V gene. This CDR3 is 11 amino acids long. V lost 6 bases, J lost 8 bases, and 10 bases lay in between. The chain's CDR3 is CASSYQGGYTF. The CDR3 nucleotides read TGTGCCAGCAGCTACCAAGGGGGCTACACCTTC.

In the case of this clonotype: With a much larger clone just one base away, this may be a read error. The chain couples TRBV11-2 to TRBJ2-3; D is unclear. This CDR3 contains 14 residues. The germline gives CDR1 SGHAT, CDR2 FQNNGV. V gave up 3 bases and J gave up 6 bases, with 13 bases separating them. The CDR3 is CASSFGLQLDTQYF. CDR3 bases: TGTGCCAGCAGCTTTGGTCTACAACTGGATACGCAGTATTTT.

This clonotype has ten or more counts. The chain uses TRBV12-3 or TRBV12-4 and TRBJ1-6; D call uncertain. Trimming removed 3 bases at V and 9 bases at J, with 6 bases between. This CDR3 region has 12 residues. The CDR3 nucleotides read TGTGCCAGCAGTTTTCTCGGTTCACCCCTCCACTTT. Translated, it gives CASSFLGSPLHF.

This clonotype was seen repeatedly, ten times or more. The rearrangement links TRBV10-2 to TRBJ2-1; D is uncertain. Germline V CDR1 and CDR2: WSHSY, SAAADI. With 2 bases removed from V and 3 bases from J, the gap between germline ends came to 17 bases. This CDR3 comprises 17 residues. CDR3 protein: CASSETRTAWLYNEQFF. In DNA, the CDR3 is TGCGCCAGCAGTGAGACCAGGACCGCCTGGCTCTACAATGAGCAGTTCTTC.

At least ten counts were recorded for this clonotype. The CDR3 bases are TGTGCCAGCAGTCCCCTCAGGGGGACTGAAGCTTTCTTT. This translates into CASSPLRGTEAFF. The genes are TRBV13 and TRBJ1-1; TRBD1 matches at 7 bases. Germline CDR1 is PRHDT and CDR2 is FYEKMQ (reference sequence). V shed 6 bases and J 5 bases; nucleotides not matched to a gene: 6. This CDR3 region has 13 residues.

This clonotype was picked up a small number of times. The DNA for the CDR3 is TGCAGTGCTAGAGACCGCTTAGGTTTCAACGAGCAGTACTTC. Encoded protein: CSARDRLGFNEQYF. The rearrangement links TRBV20-1 to TRBJ2-7; D gene uncertain. Germline V gene sequence: CDR1 DFQATT, CDR2 SNEGSKA (reference sequence). V dropped 0 bases and J dropped 5 bases, with 14 bases sitting between them. This CDR3 has 14 residues.

This clonotype was seen ten or more times. This chain connects TRBV4-2 to TRBJ2-3; D is uncertain. The CDR3 extends over 15 amino acids. Germline V gives CDR1 LGHNA, CDR2 YNFKEQ. Trimming cost V 0 bases and J 4 bases, with 11 bases left between them. CDR3 residues: CASSQDPPIPDTQYF. The CDR3 DNA is TGTGCCAGCAGCCAAGACCCACCCATTCCAGATACGCAGTATTTT.

This clonotype was detected a few times. The chain uses TRBV27 and TRBJ1-1; D is ambiguous. V was trimmed by 6 bases and J by 5 bases, leaving 13 bases between them. There are 13 residues in the CDR3. CDR1 is MNHEY and CDR2 is SMNVEV in the germline V gene (reference sequence). CDR3 residues: CASSHGAGTEAFF. The CDR3 DNA follows: TGTGCCAGCAGCCATGGAGCCGGTACTGAAGCTTTCTTT.

This clonotype was observed at least ten times. The CDR3 sequence is CAISESREIYEQYF. The CDR3 DNA sequence: TGTGCCATCAGTGAGTCGAGGGAAATCTACGAGCAGTACTTC. The J gene is TRBJ2-7, the V gene TRBV10-3; tentative D call: TRBD2 (5 bases). The CDR3 has 14 amino acids. The V end lost 0 bases, the J end lost 3 bases, and 9 bases lay between the germline ends. Germline values: CDR1 ENHRY, CDR2 SYGVKD.

This clonotype came up many times. The chain combines TRBV7-9 with TRBJ1-2, with D perhaps matching TRBD1 (6 bases). Germline-derived CDR1 and CDR2 are SEHNR and FQNEAQ (reference sequence). The V end lost 3 bases, the J end lost 7 bases, and 15 bases lay between the germline ends. The CDR3 consists of 14 residues. CDR3 in amino acids: CASSFSGVVGGYTF. CDR3 coding DNA: TGTGCCAGCAGCTTCTCAGGGGTTGTGGGTGGCTACACCTTC.

This clonotype was seen only a few times. The rearrangement uses TRBV5-1 and TRBJ1-2; 8 positions agree with TRBD1. The germline V gene encodes CDR1 SGHRS and CDR2 YFSETQ. The CDR3 is 14 amino acids. Trimming removed 4 bases from V and 4 bases from J; junction bases left unmatched: 6. The CDR3 here is CASSGWQGAYGYTF. The CDR3 nucleotides are TGCGCCAGCAGCGGGTGGCAGGGGGCCTATGGCTACACCTTC.

This rearrangement joins TRBV12-3 or TRBV12-4 to TRBJ2-2; 8 positions match TRBD1. CDR3 size: 15 residues. Trimming removed 8 bases from V and 4 bases from J; junction bases left unmatched: 9. The CDR3: CASGGPGGRTGELFF. The CDR3 nucleotides read TGTGCCAGCGGGGGTCCAGGGGGCCGCACCGGGGAGCTGTTTTTT.

This clonotype was recorded at least ten times. The chain recombines TRBV7-3 with TRBJ2-2; D remains unclear. Germline-derived CDR1 and CDR2 are SGHTA and FQGTGA. CDR3 length equals 14 residues. Trimming left V 5 bases short and J 1 base short, with 8 bases between. For the CDR3, the DNA is TGTGCCAGCAGCCCCCCCGGGAACACCGGGGAGCTGTTTTTT. As protein: CASSPPGNTGELFF. The whole variable domain, remainder taken from reference TRBV7-3 and TRBJ2-2, is GAGVSQTPSNKVTEKGKYVELRCDPISGHTALYWYRQSLGQGPEFLIYFQGTGAADDSGLPNDRFFAVRPEGSVSTLKIQRTERGDSAVYLCASSPPGNTGELFFGEGSRLTVL.

The chain carries TRBV7-2 and TRBJ2-7; 7 bases map to TRBD1. Germline lookup yields CDR1 SGHTA and CDR2 FQGNSA. Trimming removed 2 bases from V and 3 bases from J; junction bases left unmatched: 4. The CDR3 extends over 14 amino acids. CDR3 DNA sequence: TGTGCCAGCAGCTTATACCGACAGGGCTACGAGCAGTACGTC. Protein: CASSLYRQGYEQYV.

The chain recombines TRBV4-1 with TRBJ1-2; possibly TRBD1 for D (6 bases). From germline, CDR1 is MGHRA and CDR2 YSYEKL. This CDR3 comprises 15 residues. V shed 3 bases and J shed 5 bases, with 16 bases lying between them. CDR3 DNA sequence: TGCGCCAGCAGCCATGGGGGGCGCCAAGCTTATGGCTACACCTTC. It encodes CASSHGGRQAYGYTF.

This clonotype was detected only a few times. The gene calls are TRBV12-3 or TRBV12-4 and TRBJ1-4; a possible D gene is TRBD1 (5 bases). The CDR3 has 15 residues. The V gene lost 6 bases and the J gene lost 0 bases, with 11 bases spanning the gap. The CDR3 bases are TGTGCCAGCAGGCACCGGGACTCAACTAATGAAAAACTGTTTTTT. Translating it yields CASRHRDSTNEKLFF.

This clonotype has a count of ten or more. The rearrangement links TRBV7-8 to TRBJ2-7; TRBD1 agrees at 7 bases. The germline CDR1 and CDR2 sequences are SGHVS and FQNEAQ. CDR3 length equals 15 residues. Unmatched junction bases numbered 7, after V lost 4 bases and J lost 1 base. CDR3 coding DNA: TGTGCCAGCAGCTCAGAGACAGGGACGTCCTACGAGCAGTACTTC. This translates into CASSSETGTSYEQYF. The variable domain in full, with the rest retrieved from reference TRBV7-8 and TRBJ2-7, is GAGVSQSPRYKVAKRGQDVALRCDPISGHVSLFWYQQALGQGPEFLTYFQNEAQLDKSGLPSDRFFAERPEGSVSTLKIQRTQQEDSAVYLCASSSETGTSYEQYFGPGTRLTVT.